The next 2 T cell receptor beta chains were all read from a single sample in a study of lymphopenia after photon versus proton radiotherapy. Profiling relied on immunoSEQ multiplex PCR, and the TCRdb table lists in-frame clones only, not all of them. The sample has 65,000 to 75,000 clones, around 87% seen once. The material sequenced was peripheral blood, taken from a patient treated with proton-based radiotherapy. Receptors originate from a man older than 75 with esophageal cancer.

The chain combines TRBV18 with TRBJ2-3; TRBD2 is a possible D gene (6 bases). CDR1 and CDR2 from the germline V gene are KGHSH and LQKENI. V lost 0 bases, J lost 6 bases, and 7 bases lay in between. This CDR3 is built from 13 residues. CDR3 amino acids: CASSPPGGDTQYF. The CDR3 nucleotides read TGTGCCAGCTCACCACCTGGGGGGGATACGCAGTATTTT. Full variable domain (missing parts from reference TRBV18 and TRBJ2-3): NAGVMQNPRHLVRRRGQEARLRCSPMKGHSHVYWYRQLPEEGLKFMVYLQKENIIDESGMPKERFSAEFPKEGPSILRIQQVVRGDSAAYFCASSPPGGDTQYFGPGTRLTVL.

J is TRBJ2-1 and V is TRBV19, with 10 nucleotides matching TRBD1. Germline V gene data show CDR1 as LNHDA and CDR2 as SQIVND (reference sequence). This CDR3 has 15 residues. V lost 4 bases and J lost 5; bases outside the gene matches: 5. The CDR3 DNA sequence: TGTGCCAGTAGTAACCGGGACAGGGGTCACAATGAGCAGTTCTTC. Protein sequence: CASSNRDRGHNEQFF.